Below, 29 T cell receptor beta chains from the same sample are listed, as sequenced in a study of cytotoxic CD8 clonotypes in ibrutinib-treated CLL. Assay: immunoSEQ multiplex PCR; the TCRdb copy retains only in-frame clones and omits some. The data contain over 70,000 clones, more than 75% of them singletons. The input for sequencing was PBMCs, taken after 12 months of ibrutinib treatment. These receptor sequences come from a human donor with chronic lymphocytic leukemia.

V usage is TRBV9 and J usage is TRBJ1-2; 7 positions match TRBD1. The CDR3 contains 13 residues. The V and J ends lost 4 bases and 6 bases, in that order; junction bases with no gene match: 6. Germline V lookup: CDR1 SGDLS, CDR2 YYNGEE. The CDR3 spells CASSTGQRNGYTF. Here the CDR3 DNA reads TGTGCCAGCAGCACGGGACAGAGGAATGGCTACACCTTC.

The chain couples TRBV11-1 to TRBJ2-5; D gene uncertain. V gave up 0 bases and J gave up 1 base, with 3 bases separating them. Germline V gives CDR1 SGHAT, CDR2 FQDESV (reference sequence). This CDR3 spans 13 amino acids. As DNA, the CDR3 is TGTGCCAGCAGCTTAGCAGTCCAAGAGACCCAGTACTTC. Its translation: CASSLAVQETQYF.

This clone was recorded a few times. This chain's CDR3 is CASSFLHGRPLHF. The CDR3 coding sequence is TGCGCCAGCAGCTTCCTACACGGGAGGCCCCTCCACTTT. The genes are TRBV5-1 and TRBJ1-6; no clear D. V gave up 2 bases and J gave up 13 bases, with 13 bases separating them. Looked up from germline, CDR1 is SGHRS and CDR2 is YFSETQ. The CDR3 contains 13 residues.

The chain links TRBV28 to TRBJ2-5, with D perhaps TRBD1 or TRBD2 (5 bases each). Germline V gene sequence: CDR1 MDHEN, CDR2 SYDVKM. The CDR3 runs 11 residues. V lost 5 bases and J 8 bases, leaving 9 bases between the germline ends. The CDR3, as DNA: TGTGCCAGCAGTCGGGGCCCAACCCAGTACTTC. Amino acid sequence: CASSRGPTQYF.

V and J are TRBV10-3 and TRBJ2-7, with a tentative D call TRBD1 (6 bases). CDR3 length: 15 residues. V was pared by 6 bases and J by 5 bases, with 20 bases between. The germline CDR1 and CDR2 sequences are ENHRY and SYGVKD. The CDR3 spells CAISAPQGVGHEQYF. CDR3 DNA sequence: TGTGCCATCAGCGCCCCACAGGGAGTGGGACACGAGCAGTACTTC.

This chain joins TRBV28 and TRBJ2-1, with D maybe TRBD2 (5 bases). The germline CDR1 and CDR2 sequences are MDHEN and SYDVKM. The V gene lost 6 bases and the J gene lost 2 bases, with 11 bases spanning the gap. There are 14 residues in the CDR3. The CDR3 here is CASRPLGTYNEQFF. CDR3 sequence (DNA): TGTGCCAGCAGACCGCTCGGGACCTACAATGAGCAGTTCTTC.

The chain recombines TRBV5-1 with TRBJ1-4, with D uncertain. Trimming removed 0 bases at V and 5 bases at J, with 11 bases between. This CDR3 has 15 residues. Germline values: CDR1 SGHRS, CDR2 YFSETQ. The CDR3 coding sequence is TGCGCCAGCAGCTTGGGGATCCCGGGCAATGAAAAACTGTTTTTT. This codes for CASSLGIPGNEKLFF.

This rearrangement joins TRBV6-6 to TRBJ1-1; D gene unclear. V was trimmed by 0 bases and J by 0 bases, leaving 8 bases between them. CDR3 length: 15 residues. The germline CDR1 and CDR2 sequences are MNHNY and SVGAGI (reference sequence). The CDR3 nucleotides are TGTGCCAGCAGTTACTCGAGTGGGTTGAACACTGAAGCTTTCTTT. This encodes CASSYSSGLNTEAFF.

The chain has TRBV7-9 and TRBJ1-1; no firm D call. The germline gives CDR1 SEHNR, CDR2 FQNEAQ (reference sequence). The CDR3 totals 15 residues. Trimming cost V 1 base and J 6 bases, with 15 bases left between them. The CDR3 region has the DNA TGTGCCAGCAGCTTAGGGCTGCCGGGGTTTGCTGAAGCTTTCTTT. Amino acids: CASSLGLPGFAEAFF.

The chain couples TRBV6-1 to TRBJ2-2; no definite D call. V was shortened by 7 bases and J by 2 bases, with 5 bases between the two germline ends. This CDR3 comprises 12 residues. Per the germline V gene, CDR1 is MNHNS and CDR2 is SASEGT. CDR3 bases: TGTGCCAGCAAACTAAACACCGGGGAGCTGTTTTTT. Its protein is CASKLNTGELFF.

The chain has TRBV9 and TRBJ1-2, with D possibly TRBD1 on 5 matching bases. Germline V gene sequence: CDR1 SGDLS, CDR2 YYNGEE. V gave up 4 bases and J gave up 8 bases, with 30 bases separating them. There are 18 residues in the CDR3. The CDR3: CASSPDGGWRGPLWGYTF. CDR3 in DNA: TGTGCCAGCAGCCCCGACGGGGGGTGGAGGGGACCCCTCTGGGGCTACACCTTC.

The chain combines TRBV7-2 with TRBJ1-2; D perhaps matches TRBD1 (5 bases). Germline V lookup: CDR1 SGHTA, CDR2 FQGNSA. This CDR3 has 14 residues. Trimming cost V 5 bases and J 2 bases, with 12 bases left between them. The CDR3 DNA is TGTGCCAGCAGCCCTTCTTCAGGGAACTATGGCTACACCTTC. It translates to CASSPSSGNYGYTF.

The chain uses TRBV6-6 and TRBJ1-5, with a tentative D call TRBD1 (6 bases). Germline V gene data show CDR1 as MNHNY and CDR2 as SVGAGI (reference sequence). Trimming pared 7 bases from V and 0 bases from J, leaving 16 bases between. This CDR3 region has 16 residues. CDR3 sequence: CASTPRGGYSNQPQHF. CDR3 nucleotide sequence: TGTGCCAGCACCCCAAGGGGGGGGTATAGCAATCAGCCCCAGCATTTT.

V and J are TRBV6-5 and TRBJ1-4, with 7 bases identical to TRBD1. Germline V gene data show CDR1 as MNHEY and CDR2 as SVGAGI. Trimming at V came to 5 bases and at J to 8 bases, leaving 11 bases not matched to a gene. The CDR3 spans 15 residues. DNA for the CDR3: TGTGCCAGCAGTCGCCAGACAGGGCCGTCCGAAAAACTGTTTTTT. Residues: CASSRQTGPSEKLFF.

The gene calls are TRBV7-2 and TRBJ1-5; maybe TRBD1 (5 bases). The CDR3 consists of 14 residues. Trimming cost V 2 bases and J 6 bases, with 11 bases left between them. CDR1 and CDR2 (germline): SGHTA, FQGNSA. The CDR3 sequence is CASSLSRAGQPQHF. The CDR3 DNA is TGTGCCAGCAGCTTAAGCAGGGCGGGTCAGCCCCAGCATTTT.

The J gene is TRBJ1-1, the V gene TRBV7-2; perhaps TRBD1 as D (5 bases). Germline-derived CDR1 and CDR2 are SGHTA and FQGNSA. The CDR3 consists of 15 residues. Trimming took 5 bases from V and 0 from J, leaving 13 bases between them. CDR3 region: CASSPRQFLNTEAFF. CDR3 nucleotides: TGTGCCAGCAGCCCAAGACAGTTCCTGAACACTGAAGCTTTCTTT.

The chain couples TRBV19 to TRBJ2-6, with unresolved D. Germline CDR1 reads LNHDA; CDR2 reads SQIVND (reference sequence). This CDR3 contains 16 residues. V shed 1 base and J shed 1 base, with 8 bases lying between them. As DNA, the CDR3 is TGTGCCAGTAGTATAGTGGGCGGATCTGGGGCCAACGTCCTGACTTTC. Amino acids: CASSIVGGSGANVLTF.

This clone was detected a few times. V and J are TRBV4-1 and TRBJ1-1, with D unclear. Germline V gene sequence: CDR1 MGHRA, CDR2 YSYEKL. The CDR3 extends over 15 amino acids. V was shortened by 1 base and J by 6 bases, with 15 bases between the two germline ends. The CDR3 nucleotides are TGCGCCAGCAGCCAAGCGACGGGTGGAACGGCTGAAGCTTTCTTT. Translating it yields CASSQATGGTAEAFF.

The rearrangement joins TRBV28 to TRBJ2-7; 10 bases are shared with TRBD1. V gave up 2 bases and J gave up 9 bases; unmatched junction bases: 10. Germline loops: CDR1 MDHEN, CDR2 SYDVKM. This CDR3 is built from 15 residues. Here the CDR3 DNA reads TGTGCCAGCAGTTTAGGGGACAGGGGCGGGGAAGGGCAGTACTTC. Protein product: CASSLGDRGGEGQYF.

The chain has TRBV9 and TRBJ2-1; 9 positions agree with TRBD2. J was trimmed by 10 bases and V by 2 bases; bases with no gene match: 7. The CDR3 has 14 amino acids. Germline V gene data show CDR1 as SGDLS and CDR2 as YYNGEE. Here the CDR3 reads CASSVWREGREQFF. CDR3 coding DNA: TGTGCCAGCAGCGTTTGGCGGGAGGGCCGGGAGCAGTTCTTC.

Notes on this clone: This CDR3 is also generated by other DNA sequences in the sample. The V call is TRBV28, the J call TRBJ1-2; a weak D match, TRBD1 (6 bases). V was pared by 5 bases and J by 4 bases, with 14 bases between. Germline CDR1 and CDR2: MDHEN and SYDVKM. The CDR3 runs 14 residues. This chain's CDR3 is CASSTGPLGYGYTF. CDR3 nucleotide sequence: TGTGCCAGCAGTACAGGGCCGCTAGGCTATGGCTACACCTTC.

The gene calls are TRBV7-3 and TRBJ2-7; D call uncertain. V dropped 5 bases and J dropped 0 bases, with 11 bases sitting between them. The CDR3 runs to 14 residues. Germline V gene lookup returns CDR1 SGHTA and CDR2 FQGTGA. CDR3 region: CASSLTPNSYEQYF. The CDR3 DNA reads as TGTGCCAGCAGCCTGACACCAAACTCCTACGAGCAGTACTTC. Complete variable domain (other parts from reference TRBV7-3 and TRBJ2-7): GAGVSQTPSNKVTEKGKYVELRCDPISGHTALYWYRQSLGQGPEFLIYFQGTGAADDSGLPNDRFFAVRPEGSVSTLKIQRTERGDSAVYLCASSLTPNSYEQYFGPGTRLTVT.

CDR3 residues: CASSSYPTRGTDTQYF. CDR3 DNA sequence: TGTGCCAGCAGCAGCTACCCCACTCGGGGCACAGATACGCAGTATTTT. V usage is TRBV28 and J usage is TRBJ2-3; D ambiguous. The CDR3 is 16 residues long. In germline, CDR1 is MDHEN, CDR2 SYDVKM. The ends were cut back, 6 bases at V and 1 base at J, with 17 bases in the middle.

J is TRBJ1-5 and V is TRBV7-2; weak D call: TRBD1 (5 bases). Per germline, CDR1 SGHTA and CDR2 FQGNSA. The CDR3 loop spans 14 amino acids. Trimming took 1 base from V and 6 from J, leaving 10 bases between them. CDR3 sequence reads: CASSLGGEAQPQHF. The CDR3 DNA is TGTGCCAGCAGCTTAGGAGGGGAGGCTCAGCCCCAGCATTTT. The full variable domain, in which reference TRBV7-2 and TRBJ1-5 provide the parts outside the CDR3, is GAGVSQSPSNKVTEKGKDVELRCDPISGHTALYWYRQSLGQGLEFLIYFQGNSAPDKSGLPSDRFSAERTGGSVSTLTIQRTQQEDSAVYLCASSLGGEAQPQHFGDGTRLSIL.

This chain uses TRBV11-3 with TRBJ2-5, with TRBD1 as a possible D gene (6 bases). Trimming took 1 base from V and 9 from J, leaving 12 bases between them. Germline V CDR1 and CDR2: SGHNT, YENEEA. This CDR3 has 13 amino acids. In DNA, the CDR3 is TGTGCCAGCAGCTTAGGGGGCCCAGGGGCCCAGTACTTC. Protein sequence: CASSLGGPGAQYF.

This chain links TRBV18 with TRBJ1-1; D is possibly TRBD1 (5 bases). CDR3 length: 15 residues. Germline-derived CDR1 and CDR2 are KGHSH and LQKENI. V shed 3 bases and J shed 1 base, with 12 bases lying between them. DNA of the CDR3: TGTGCCAGCTCACCGGCGGGGACGGCGAACACTGAAGCTTTCTTT. Translating it yields CASSPAGTANTEAFF. Together with reference TRBV18 and TRBJ1-1, the CDR3 gives the full variable domain: NAGVMQNPRHLVRRRGQEARLRCSPMKGHSHVYWYRQLPEEGLKFMVYLQKENIIDESGMPKERFSAEFPKEGPSILRIQQVVRGDSAAYFCASSPAGTANTEAFFGQGTRLTVV.

The chain recombines TRBV5-1 with TRBJ2-3; D possibly corresponds to TRBD1 (5 bases). The V and J ends lost 0 bases and 4 bases respectively, with 6 bases between them. Germline V lookup: CDR1 SGHRS, CDR2 YFSETQ. This CDR3 spans 13 amino acids. The CDR3 sequence: CASSLAGSDTQYF. The CDR3 DNA sequence: TGCGCCAGCAGCTTGGCAGGGTCAGATACGCAGTATTTT.

J is TRBJ2-1 and V is TRBV5-4; 10 positions match TRBD2. V lost 4 bases, J lost 3 bases, and 10 bases stayed unmatched. The CDR3 runs 17 residues. Germline assignment: CDR1 SGHNT and CDR2 YYREEE (reference sequence). DNA for the CDR3: TGTGCCAGCAGCGCCCCTAGCGGGAGTGACCGCTACAATGAGCAGTTCTTC. Its protein is CASSAPSGSDRYNEQFF.

The chain combines TRBV5-1 with TRBJ2-1; tentative D call: TRBD2 (5 bases). Germline V lookup: CDR1 SGHRS, CDR2 YFSETQ. V was cut by 6 bases and J by 8 bases, with 18 bases left in between. CDR3 length equals 14 residues. The CDR3 DNA reads as TGCGCCAGCACCCAGGAGGCCCCGGGCCATGAGCAGTTCTTC. Translating it yields CASTQEAPGHEQFF. Using reference TRBV5-1 and TRBJ2-1 for the parts outside the CDR3, the full variable domain is KAGVTQTPRYLIKTRGQQVTLSCSPISGHRSVSWYQQTPGQGLQFLFEYFSETQRNKGNFPGRFSGRQFSNSRSEMNVSTLELGDSALYLCASTQEAPGHEQFFGPGTRLTVL.